The 2 T cell receptor beta chains given below trace back to one sample, sequenced in a study of shared clonotypes between healthy human individuals (dated by TCRdb to 2020 to 2021). Library preparation employed the immunoSEQ multiplex PCR assay. What TCRdb holds here is the immuneACCESS table cut down to in-frame rearrangements. Part of the clones is not present; checked against another copy, under half of the missing clones reflect an unresolved V gene, and the others are unexplained. The sample table contains about 960,000 clones; only one count was recorded for 76% of them. Over 1.3% of the sample rests with the top ten. Sequencing was done on a sample of memory CD4+ T cells sorted from blood. The cell subset or site label for this specimen denotes: CD45RA-negative fraction. The receptor source for this set is a man aged 18 to 30 in good health.

V gene TRBV7-3 combines with J gene TRBJ2-5; D is uncertain. The germline V gene encodes CDR1 SGHTA and CDR2 FQGTGA. CDR3 length: 13 residues. The V end was cut by 3 bases, the J end by 2 bases, with 7 bases between. In DNA, the CDR3 is TGTGCCAGCAGCTTCGACCGGCAAGAGACCCAGTACTTC. It translates to CASSFDRQETQYF.

This clone was seen only a few times. This sequence joins TRBV6-1 and TRBJ1-2; TRBD1 might be the D (6 bases). The CDR3 is made up of 12 amino acids. Trimming cost V 9 bases and J 3 bases, with 11 bases left between them. Germline CDR1 and CDR2: MNHNS and SASEGT. The CDR3 DNA follows: TGTGCCAGTTACAGGGCCGACTATGGCTACACCTTC. It is translated as CASYRADYGYTF.